This is a list of T cell receptor beta chains from one sample in a study of CD8 T cells in ankylosing spondylitis. TCRdb processed the 5' RACE reads anew with MiXCR; each CDR3 protein has one entry. The data contain hundreds of thousands of distinct CDR3 sequences, around 7.8% of them seen just once; the ten biggest clones take up nearly 7%. The material sequenced was blood, either unsorted or a sorted T cell fraction (not recorded which). The receptors originated from a male donor with ankylosing spondylitis or in good health (not recorded which). The CDR3 runs from the conserved cysteine through the conserved F or W.

cdr3_aa v_call
CSARGLGGANEKLFF TRBV20-1
CASSFLQGGSGNTIYF TRBV7-2
CSARDRANMNTEAFF TRBV20-1
CASSHPGANVLTF TRBV7-2
CSAFWGVSNEQFF TRBV20-1
CASSDSGTVTGELFF TRBV5-1
CASSLLGPPSPIEQFF TRBV27
CASSGTSGNTDTQYF TRBV7-9
CSVVSSPYNEQFF TRBV29-1
CAWMRGSDNEQFF TRBV30
CASSPRTGLTGELFF TRBV5-1
CASSFGERVNTEAFF TRBV27
CASSRRSQMNEKLFF TRBV4-3
CASRAPREGTEAFF TRBV12-3/TRBV12-4
CSASMTGGLPYEQYF TRBV20-1
CASSDSWDSTDTQYF TRBV25-1
CASSGERAGVRIF TRBV9
CASSLTGTRDEKLFF TRBV5-1
CASSPRGDIGGYTF TRBV7-2
CASSFGRGRDQAQGSQYF TRBV11-2
CSVGMGHRNYGYTF TRBV29-1
CASSQESRGWGYGYTF TRBV4-3
CASSEQGPDTQYF TRBV27
CASSDSGGNNEQFF TRBV5-1
CASSLGGTATYEQYF TRBV5-1
CASSGWGRTGPRDYGYTF TRBV27
CAISESWMETQYF TRBV10-3